Below are 9 T cell receptor beta chains sequenced from a single sample in a study of control samples from healthy donors and cancer patients. Data came from immunoSEQ multiplex PCR; TCRdb stores just in-frame clones and leaves some out. The table has roughly 120,000 clones, 75% to 90% seen once. The material sequenced was PBMCs. The receptors come from a woman between 45 and 65 years old with colorectal cancer.

The chain has TRBV19 and TRBJ1-5; TRBD1 matches 10 bases. The V segment lost 10 bases and the J segment 1 base; nucleotides outside the gene matches: 7. The CDR3 consists of 15 residues. CDR1 and CDR2 from the germline V gene are LNHDA and SQIVND (reference sequence). The CDR3: CATRDRGRSNQPQHF. DNA for the CDR3: TGTGCCACACGGGACAGGGGAAGAAGCAATCAGCCCCAGCATTTT.

The chain is built from TRBV28 and TRBJ2-7; perhaps D is TRBD1 or TRBD2 (5 bases each). Between the trimmed V and J ends, which lost 7 bases and 1 base, there was a span of 11 bases. CDR1 is MDHEN and CDR2 is SYDVKM in the germline V gene. This CDR3 has 13 amino acids. CDR3 region: CASNRDGSYEQYF. In DNA form, the CDR3 reads TGTGCCAGCAACCGGGACGGGTCCTACGAGCAGTACTTC. The full variable domain, its missing parts supplied by reference TRBV28 and TRBJ2-7, is DVKVTQSSRYLVKRTGEKVFLECVQDMDHENMFWYRQDPGLGLRLIYFSYDVKMKEKGDIPEGYSVSREKKERFSLILESASTNQTSMYLCASNRDGSYEQYFGPGTRLTVT.

This chain uses TRBV5-1 with TRBJ1-2; D remains ambiguous. Germline V gives CDR1 SGHRS, CDR2 YFSETQ. This CDR3 comprises 13 residues. The V end lost 4 bases, the J end lost 2 bases, and 9 bases lay between the germline ends. CDR3 region: CASSETENYGYTF. The CDR3 DNA reads as TGCGCCAGCAGCGAGACGGAGAACTATGGCTACACCTTC.

The chain couples TRBV3-1 (or the pseudogene TRBV3-2) to TRBJ1-1, with a weak D call TRBD1 (6 bases). The CDR3 is 17 amino acids. From germline, CDR1 is LGHDT and CDR2 YNNKEL (reference sequence). V lost 0 bases, J lost 4 bases, and 18 bases lay in between. CDR3 amino acids: CASSQDQWFTGITEAFF. CDR3 DNA: TGTGCCAGCAGCCAAGATCAATGGTTTACAGGGATCACTGAAGCTTTCTTT.

J is TRBJ2-5 and V is TRBV2; no clear D. The CDR3 extends over 12 amino acids. CDR1 and CDR2 from the germline V gene are SNHLY and FYNNEI. Trimming cost V 5 bases and J 5 bases, with 9 bases left between them. The CDR3 reads CASSLFLETQYF. For the CDR3, the DNA is TGTGCCAGCAGTCTTTTTCTGGAGACCCAGTACTTC.

This chain connects TRBV4-2 to TRBJ2-1, with D hard to call. Germline V gene data show CDR1 as LGHNA and CDR2 as YNFKEQ. The CDR3 is 14 amino acids. With 0 bases removed from V and 4 bases from J, the gap between germline ends came to 7 bases. CDR3: CASSQEMDYNEQFF. CDR3 coding DNA: TGTGCCAGCAGCCAAGAAATGGATTACAATGAGCAGTTCTTC.

This clone was picked up a small number of times. This chain uses TRBV2 with TRBJ1-5; D is ambiguous. CDR3 length equals 13 residues. The V and J ends lost 3 bases and 7 bases respectively, with 10 bases between them. The V gene's germline CDR1 is SNHLY and CDR2 FYNNEI. The DNA for the CDR3 is TGTGCCAGCAGTGACAGCGGGCGGCAGCCCCAGCATTTT. Translating gives CASSDSGRQPQHF.

This chain connects TRBV6-5 to TRBJ1-6, with no clear D. Germline assignment: CDR1 MNHEY and CDR2 SVGAGI. This CDR3 region has 11 residues. Between the trimmed V and J ends, which lost 6 bases and 8 bases, there was a span of 5 bases. The CDR3 DNA reads as TGTGCCAGCAGCGCTTATTCACCCCTCCACTTT. Amino acid sequence: CASSAYSPLHF.

The chain carries TRBV7-2 and TRBJ1-1; D is undetermined. V shed 4 bases and J shed 4 bases, with 13 bases lying between them. The V gene's germline CDR1 is SGHTA and CDR2 FQGNSA. CDR3 length equals 14 residues. The CDR3 here is CASSSGTFGTEAFF. CDR3 nucleotides: TGTGCCAGCAGCTCTGGAACCTTTGGCACTGAAGCTTTCTTT.